The rows below give T cell receptor beta chains drawn from one sample of a study of human T cells and chemical hapten exposure. TCRdb called the RACE reads again in MiXCR, with one record for every CDR3 protein. The data hold about 110,000 distinct CDR3 sequences, with 9.5% to 11% observed a single time. Sequencing used whole blood, obtained in connection with sensitization to the hapten diphenylcyclopropenone (DPC). All receptors come from a woman aged 40 to 50 with alopecia areata. Some clones in this sample may be carry-over from other donors' samples. CDR3s include the opening cysteine and the closing phenylalanine or tryptophan. The order of the fields is J gene, clone size, D gene, V gene, CDR3 DNA, CDR3 protein. The D gene is left open where the match is weak. For some rows the clone size is stated as once, few or many, or as a class when expanded; others skip it.

J gene: TRBJ2-1
clone size: many
D gene: .
V gene: TRBV5-1
CDR3 DNA: TGCGCCAGCAGCTTACAGGCGACGAGCTCCTACAATGAGCAGTTCTTC
CDR3 protein: CASSLQATSSYNEQFF

J gene: TRBJ2-6
clone size: .
D gene: .
V gene: TRBV6-6
CDR3 DNA: TGTGCCGTCCCAACTGGGGCCAACGTCCTGACTTTC
CDR3 protein: CAVPTGANVLTF

J gene: TRBJ1-1
clone size: .
D gene: .
V gene: TRBV12-3/TRBV12-4
CDR3 DNA: TGTGCCAGCATAGGACAGAGAGACACTGAAGCTTTCTTT
CDR3 protein: CASIGQRDTEAFF

J gene: TRBJ2-7
clone size: many
D gene: .
V gene: TRBV28
CDR3 DNA: TGTGCCAGCAGCCCCCTGCGCCTCGCCTCCTACGAGCAGTACTTC
CDR3 protein: CASSPLRLASYEQYF

J gene: TRBJ1-2
clone size: .
D gene: .
V gene: TRBV29-1
CDR3 DNA: TGCAGCGTTGAAGGAGGGAGGCTTGGCTATGGCTACACCTTC
CDR3 protein: CSVEGGRLGYGYTF

J gene: TRBJ2-7
clone size: few
D gene: TRBD1
V gene: TRBV7-2
CDR3 DNA: TGTGCCAGCAGCTTAGAGTCAGGGGGAGCCTACGAGCAGTACTTC
CDR3 protein: CASSLESGGAYEQYF

J gene: TRBJ2-4
clone size: few
D gene: .
V gene: TRBV9
CDR3 DNA: TGTGCCAGCAGCGTAGAGGTTAGCCGGGACATTCAGTACTTC
CDR3 protein: CASSVEVSRDIQYF

J gene: TRBJ1-1
clone size: .
D gene: .
V gene: TRBV12-3/TRBV12-4
CDR3 DNA: TGTGCCAGCAGTTTGATACAGATGAACACTGAAGCTTTCTTT
CDR3 protein: CASSLIQMNTEAFF

J gene: TRBJ2-1
clone size: few
D gene: TRBD2
V gene: TRBV7-9
CDR3 DNA: TGTGCCAGCAGCTTGGGGGAGGGTCTGCAGTTCTTC
CDR3 protein: CASSLGEGLQFF

J gene: TRBJ2-7
clone size: .
D gene: TRBD2
V gene: TRBV10-3
CDR3 DNA: TGTGCCATCAGTGCTAGCGGGGGTTCCTACGAGCAGTACTTC
CDR3 protein: CAISASGGSYEQYF

J gene: TRBJ1-2
clone size: .
D gene: .
V gene: TRBV20-1
CDR3 DNA: TGCAGTGCTAGAGAGTCGAGAGATACTGGCTACACCTTC
CDR3 protein: CSARESRDTGYTF

J gene: TRBJ2-7
clone size: few
D gene: .
V gene: TRBV6-5
CDR3 DNA: TGTGCCAGCAGTCAGACTCTGACAGGAGATGGCGAGCAGTACTTC
CDR3 protein: CASSQTLTGDGEQYF